The 20 T cell receptor beta chains in this list originate from one sample, sequenced in a study of blood T cell repertoires in COVID-19. Clones were sequenced by immunoSEQ multiplex PCR, and TCRdb holds only the in-frame ones, with some missing. The sample has some 80,000 clones, around 79% seen once; the top ten hold roughly 15%. Sequenced input: peripheral blood. These TCRs come from a human donor in a cohort sampled during active COVID-19.

The chain employs TRBV9 and TRBJ1-5; D remains unclear. The CDR3 length is 14 residues. Germline CDR1 reads SGDLS; CDR2 reads YYNGEE. The ends were cut back, 0 bases at V and 7 bases at J, with 11 bases in the middle. DNA of the CDR3: TGTGCCAGCAGCGTAGGCGGGTCGGGACAGCCCCAGCATTTT. It specifies CASSVGGSGQPQHF.

The chain combines TRBV2 with TRBJ2-1; D unclear. CDR1 SNHLY and CDR2 FYNNEI come from the germline V gene. V shed 8 bases and J shed 10 bases, with 12 bases lying between them. This CDR3 has 11 amino acids. The CDR3 here is CASLAYGEQFF. The CDR3 DNA is TGTGCCAGCCTCGCGTACGGGGAGCAGTTCTTC.

The rearrangement uses TRBV5-1 and TRBJ2-7, with 8 bases identical to TRBD1. This CDR3 region has 14 residues. The germline CDR1 and CDR2 sequences are SGHRS and YFSETQ. The V and J ends lost 4 bases and 2 bases, in that order; junction bases with no gene match: 5. This CDR3 reads CASSVLTGAYEQYF. CDR3 in DNA: TGCGCCAGCAGCGTACTGACAGGGGCCTACGAGCAGTACTTC.

This chain uses TRBV4-1 with TRBJ1-4; possibly TRBD1 for D (5 bases). This CDR3 is built from 16 residues. Germline V gene sequence: CDR1 MGHRA, CDR2 YSYEKL. Trimming cost V 1 base and J 8 bases, with 17 bases left between them. Written as DNA, the CDR3 is TGCGCCAGCAGCCAAGGGGAGGGACCCATCTCGGAAAAACTGTTTTTT. Translation: CASSQGEGPISEKLFF.

V and J are TRBV24-1 and TRBJ2-7, with D possibly TRBD1 on 6 matching bases. V shed 6 bases and J shed 1 base, with 9 bases lying between them. The CDR3 consists of 13 residues. The germline CDR1 and CDR2 sequences are KGHDR and SFDVKD. The CDR3 is CATSRRGSYEQYF. The CDR3 region has the DNA TGTGCCACCAGTCGCAGGGGATCCTACGAGCAGTACTTC.

This chain uses TRBV5-1 with TRBJ2-7; D possibly corresponds to TRBD2 (5 bases). Germline assignment: CDR1 SGHRS and CDR2 YFSETQ. This CDR3 comprises 13 residues. Trimming took off 4 bases at V and 7 bases at J, with 15 bases between the two ends. The CDR3 loop is CASSLWTGEEQYF. CDR3 in DNA: TGCGCCAGCAGCCTCTGGACCGGGGAGGAGCAGTACTTC.

This sequence joins TRBV9 and TRBJ2-5, with 14 bases fitting TRBD2. Germline assignment: CDR1 SGDLS and CDR2 YYNGEE. The V segment lost 3 bases and the J segment 5 bases; nucleotides outside the gene matches: 3. The CDR3 consists of 15 residues. This CDR3 reads CASSDGTSGSETQYF. The CDR3 nucleotides read TGTGCCAGCAGCGACGGGACTAGCGGGAGTGAGACCCAGTACTTC.

This rearrangement joins TRBV5-1 to TRBJ1-6, with D possibly matching TRBD1 (6 bases). The CDR3 runs to 15 residues. Germline V gene lookup returns CDR1 SGHRS and CDR2 YFSETQ. V was pared by 4 bases and J by 5 bases, with 13 bases between. CDR3 region: CASSITGTDNSPLHF. In nucleotides, the CDR3 is TGCGCCAGCAGCATCACAGGGACCGATAATTCACCCCTCCACTTT.

The rearrangement uses TRBV15 and TRBJ1-2; TRBD1 matches at 7 bases. V dropped 8 bases and J dropped 4; count of bases not matched to a gene: 10. Looked up from germline, CDR1 is LNHNV and CDR2 is YYDKDF (reference sequence). This CDR3 has 14 amino acids. The CDR3 loop reads CATENRQGSYGYTF. CDR3 in DNA: TGTGCCACCGAGAACCGACAGGGCAGCTATGGCTACACCTTC. Looking up the rest from reference TRBV15 and TRBJ1-2 gives the full variable domain: DAMVIQNPRYQVTQFGKPVTLSCSQTLNHNVMYWYQQKSSQAPKLLFHYYDKDFNNEADTPDNFQSRRPNTSFCFLDIRSPGLGDTAMYLCATENRQGSYGYTFGSGTRLTVV.

The chain is built from TRBV3-1 (or the pseudogene TRBV3-2) and TRBJ2-1; a weak D match, TRBD1 (7 bases). The CDR3 contains 14 residues. Germline V CDR1 and CDR2: LGHDT, YNNKEL (reference sequence). Trimming shortened V by 4 bases and J by 8 bases, and 15 bases separated the two germline ends. The CDR3 is CASSPADREDEQFF. In DNA form, the CDR3 reads TGTGCCAGCAGCCCAGCAGACAGGGAGGATGAGCAGTTCTTC.

The chain links TRBV6-2 or TRBV6-3 to TRBJ2-2; 9 positions agree with TRBD1. Trimming removed 6 bases from V and 6 bases from J; junction bases left unmatched: 11. This CDR3 region has 16 residues. CDR1 MNHEY and CDR2 SVGEGT come from the germline V gene. CDR3 sequence reads: CASSLFRTGVAGELFF. In nucleotides, the CDR3 is TGTGCCAGCAGCCTATTTCGGACAGGGGTGGCCGGGGAGCTGTTTTTT.

CDR3 protein: CASSSRGGTGNTGELFF. CDR3 nucleotides: TGTGCCAGTAGTTCGAGGGGAGGGACAGGGAACACCGGGGAGCTGTTTTTT. J is TRBJ2-2 and V is TRBV19; D is perhaps TRBD1 (8 bases). V was shortened by 5 bases and J by 1 base, with 17 bases between the two germline ends. The CDR3 totals 17 residues. Germline-derived CDR1 and CDR2 are LNHDA and SQIVND (reference sequence).

The genes are TRBV6-5 and TRBJ2-5; 9 nucleotides agree with TRBD1. V trimming: 0 bases; J trimming: 2 bases; junction bases outside the gene matches: 1. The CDR3 is 15 amino acids. Looked up from germline, CDR1 is MNHEY and CDR2 is SVGAGI. The CDR3 here is CASSYSGQGQETQYF. CDR3 bases: TGTGCCAGCAGTTACTCTGGACAGGGGCAAGAGACCCAGTACTTC.

This clone came up once. The V and J genes are TRBV18 and TRBJ2-5, with TRBD2 identical over 9 bases. The CDR3 consists of 16 residues. Germline CDR1 and CDR2: KGHSH and LQKENI. The trim removed 1 base at V and 4 bases at J, leaving 7 bases unmatched. CDR3 DNA: TGTGCCAGCTCACCACTCCAGGCGGGAGGGGGAGAGACCCAGTACTTC. Its protein is CASSPLQAGGGETQYF.

The CDR3 nucleotides read TGTGCCAGCAGCCGGGGGACTAATGAAAAACTGTTTTTT. This encodes CASSRGTNEKLFF. The V and J genes are TRBV7-2 and TRBJ1-4, with D possibly matching TRBD1 (5 bases). The CDR3 runs to 13 residues. Germline CDR1 and CDR2: SGHTA and FQGNSA. V lost 5 bases and J lost 2, with 6 bases in between.

This clone appeared a single time. This chain links TRBV19 with TRBJ1-6, with D possibly TRBD1 on 6 matching bases. Germline assignment: CDR1 LNHDA and CDR2 SQIVND (reference sequence). V was clipped by 5 bases and J by 0 bases, with 11 bases between them. The CDR3 is 16 residues long. CDR3 coding DNA: TGTGCCAGTAGTGAAGGGGGGGGCTCCTATAATTCACCCCTCCACTTT. This gives the protein CASSEGGGSYNSPLHF.

The rearrangement joins TRBV5-1 to TRBJ2-5; D is possibly TRBD2 (7 bases). Germline V gives CDR1 SGHRS, CDR2 YFSETQ. Trimming left V 1 base short and J 6 bases short, with 13 bases between. The CDR3 totals 14 residues. The CDR3 sequence is CASSLSGTLQTQYF. CDR3 DNA: TGCGCCAGCAGCTTGAGCGGGACATTGCAGACCCAGTACTTC.

This chain links TRBV6-4 with TRBJ1-3, with D unresolved. There are 17 residues in the CDR3. Germline V lookup: CDR1 MRHNA, CDR2 SNTAGT. V lost 8 bases and J lost 0, with 20 bases in between. In nucleotides, the CDR3 is TGTGCCAGCCCCGGGAACGAGGCTAGGAGCTCTGGAAACACCATATATTTT. Protein product: CASPGNEARSSGNTIYF.

This rearrangement joins TRBV5-8 to TRBJ2-7; D remains ambiguous. From germline, CDR1 is SGHTS and CDR2 YDEGEE. The CDR3 is 14 amino acids. Trimming removed 0 bases at V and 0 bases at J, with 7 bases between. The CDR3 nucleotides are TGTGCCAGCAGCTTGGCCCCGGGCTCCTACGAGCAGTACGTC. Residues: CASSLAPGSYEQYV.

The chain couples TRBV10-2 to TRBJ2-1; 13 bases are a match to TRBD2. Germline V CDR1 and CDR2: WSHSY, SAAADI. This CDR3 spans 14 amino acids. V shed 10 bases and J 6 bases; nucleotides not matched to a gene: 6. The CDR3, as DNA: TGCGCCACCGGGACTAGCGGGGATTCCAATGAGCAGTTCTTC. It codes for CATGTSGDSNEQFF.